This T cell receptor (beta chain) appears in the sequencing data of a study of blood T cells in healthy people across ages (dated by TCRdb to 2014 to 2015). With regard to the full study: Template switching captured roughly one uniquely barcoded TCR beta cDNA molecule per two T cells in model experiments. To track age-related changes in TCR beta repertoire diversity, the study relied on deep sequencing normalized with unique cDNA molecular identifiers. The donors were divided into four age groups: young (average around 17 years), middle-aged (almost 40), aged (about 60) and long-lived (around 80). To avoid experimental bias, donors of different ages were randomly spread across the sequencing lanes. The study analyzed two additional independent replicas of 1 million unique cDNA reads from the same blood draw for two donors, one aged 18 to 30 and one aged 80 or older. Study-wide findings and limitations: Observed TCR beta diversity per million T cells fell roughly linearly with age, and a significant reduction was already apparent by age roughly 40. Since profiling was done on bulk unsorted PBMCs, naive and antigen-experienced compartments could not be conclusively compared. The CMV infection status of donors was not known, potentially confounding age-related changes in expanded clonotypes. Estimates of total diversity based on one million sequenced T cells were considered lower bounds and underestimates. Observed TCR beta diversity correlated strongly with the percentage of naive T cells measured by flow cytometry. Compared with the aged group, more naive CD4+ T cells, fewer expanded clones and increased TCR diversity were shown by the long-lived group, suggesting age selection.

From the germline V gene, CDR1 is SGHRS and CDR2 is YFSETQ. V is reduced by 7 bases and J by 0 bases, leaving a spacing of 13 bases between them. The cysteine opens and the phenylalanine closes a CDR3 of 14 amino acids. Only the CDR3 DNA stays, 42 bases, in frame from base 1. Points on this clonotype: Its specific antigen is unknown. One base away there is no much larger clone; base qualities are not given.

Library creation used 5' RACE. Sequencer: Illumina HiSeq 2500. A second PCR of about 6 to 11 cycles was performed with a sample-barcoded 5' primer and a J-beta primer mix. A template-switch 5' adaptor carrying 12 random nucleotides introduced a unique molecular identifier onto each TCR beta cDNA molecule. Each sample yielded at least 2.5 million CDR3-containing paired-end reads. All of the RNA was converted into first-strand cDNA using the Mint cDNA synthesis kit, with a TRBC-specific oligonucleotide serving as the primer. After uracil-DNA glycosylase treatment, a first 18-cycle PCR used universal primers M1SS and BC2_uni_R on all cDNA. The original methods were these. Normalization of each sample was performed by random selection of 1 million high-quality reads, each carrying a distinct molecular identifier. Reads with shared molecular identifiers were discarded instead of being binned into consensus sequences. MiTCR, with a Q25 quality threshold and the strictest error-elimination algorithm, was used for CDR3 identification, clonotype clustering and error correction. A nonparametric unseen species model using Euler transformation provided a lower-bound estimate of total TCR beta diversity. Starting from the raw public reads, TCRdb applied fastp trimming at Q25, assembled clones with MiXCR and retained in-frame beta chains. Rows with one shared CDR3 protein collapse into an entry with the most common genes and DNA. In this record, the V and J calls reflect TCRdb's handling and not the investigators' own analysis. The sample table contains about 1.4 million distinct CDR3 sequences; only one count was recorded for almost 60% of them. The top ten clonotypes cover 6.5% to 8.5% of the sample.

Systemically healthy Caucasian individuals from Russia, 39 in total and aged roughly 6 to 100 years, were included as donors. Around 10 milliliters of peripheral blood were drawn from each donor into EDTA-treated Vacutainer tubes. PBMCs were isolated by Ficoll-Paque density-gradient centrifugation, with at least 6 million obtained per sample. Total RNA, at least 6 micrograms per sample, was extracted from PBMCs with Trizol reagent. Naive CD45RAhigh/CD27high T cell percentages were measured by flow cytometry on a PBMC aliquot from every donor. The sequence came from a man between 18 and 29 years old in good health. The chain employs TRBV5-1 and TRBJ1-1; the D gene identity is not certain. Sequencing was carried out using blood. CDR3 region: CASGYTGVNTEAFF. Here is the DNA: TGCGCCAGCGGCTACACGGGTGTGAACACTGAAGCTTTCTTT. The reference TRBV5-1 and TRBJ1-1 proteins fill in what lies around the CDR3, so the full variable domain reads KAGVTQTPRYLIKTRGQQVTLSCSPISGHRSVSWYQQTPGQGLQFLFEYFSETQRNKGNFPGRFSGRQFSNSRSEMNVSTLELGDSALYLCASGYTGVNTEAFFGQGTRLTVV.